This TCR beta chain derives from a study of control samples from healthy donors and cancer patients. TCRdb's copy holds only in-frame clones and misses some; the assay was immunoSEQ multiplex PCR. The sample consists of about 92,000 clones, roughly four fifths of them appearing once. The TCR was taken from a woman aged 60-70 years in good health. The specimen sequenced was blood.

The CDR3, as DNA: TGTGCCAGCAGCCCGTCCCCCGGACAGGGGAGCAATGAGCAGTTCTTC. This translates into CASSPSPGQGSNEQFF. V and J are TRBV3-1 (or the pseudogene TRBV3-2) and TRBJ2-1, with 9 bases aligning to TRBD1. CDR3 size: 16 residues. Germline CDR1 reads LGHDT; CDR2 reads YNNKEL (reference sequence). With V trimmed by 4 bases and J by 6 bases, 10 bases remained unmatched.